A selection of T cell receptor beta chains follows, all from one sample in a study of pediatric ulcerative colitis. The protocol was immunoSEQ multiplex PCR, while the TCRdb copy is restricted to in-frame clones and leaves out a portion. The sample includes under 20,000 clones, roughly 80% of them seen just once. The sample comprised gut tissue. These receptors were taken from a boy aged 5-17 years with moderate ulcerative colitis. The CDR3 runs from the conserved cysteine through the conserved F or W. Each record gives: J gene, V gene, D gene, clone size, CDR3 protein, CDR3 DNA. A D gene is named only where the DNA matches it firmly. Not every row has a clone size; where given, it reads once, few, many or a size class.

>TRBJ1-2|TRBV12-5|TRBD1|NA
CASGLWARGDGYTF
TGTGCTAGTGGTTTGTGGGCCAGGGGGGATGGCTACACCTTC
>TRBJ2-6|TRBV25-1|TRBD1|NA
CASRGQGASGANVLTF
TGTGCCAGCCGTGGACAGGGGGCGTCTGGGGCCAACGTCCTGACTTTC
>TRBJ2-6|TRBV19|NA|NA
CASRTKGANVLTF
TGTGCCAGTAGAACTAAGGGGGCCAACGTCCTGACTTTC
>TRBJ2-3|TRBV5-1|NA|NA
CASSYSGAGGTDTQYF
TGCGCCAGCAGCTACTCGGGGGCGGGAGGCACAGATACGCAGTATTTT
>TRBJ1-4|TRBV9|NA|NA
CASSVAVGTANEKLFF
TGTGCCAGCAGCGTAGCGGTTGGGACTGCGAATGAAAAACTGTTTTTT
>TRBJ2-7|TRBV27|TRBD2|NA
CASTSNPISGSVYEQYF
TGTGCCAGCACTTCAAACCCTATTAGCGGGAGTGTATACGAGCAGTACTTC
>TRBJ2-1|TRBV15|NA|few
CATSLTLEDYYNEQFF
TGTGCCACCAGCCTAACACTGGAGGACTACTACAATGAGCAGTTCTTC
>TRBJ1-3|TRBV28|NA|NA
CASSLLPESSGNTIYF
TGTGCCAGCAGTTTATTACCGGAGAGCTCTGGAAACACCATATATTTT
>TRBJ2-3|TRBV7-6|TRBD1|NA
CASSSYRGSTDTQYF
TGTGCCAGCAGCTCGTACAGGGGTAGCACAGATACGCAGTATTTT
>TRBJ2-7|TRBV7-2|NA|NA
CASSLDLAPLYEQYF
TGTGCCAGCAGCTTAGACCTGGCTCCTCTCTACGAGCAGTACTTC
>TRBJ2-7|TRBV5-6|TRBD2|few
CASSLDGTREQYF
TGTGCCAGCAGCTTGGACGGGACTAGGGAGCAGTACTTC
>TRBJ1-2|TRBV7-8|NA|NA
CASSPPNYGYTF
TGTGCCAGCAGCCCCCCCAACTATGGCTACACCTTC
>TRBJ2-7|TRBV2|TRBD1|once
CASSVEFGEGQGTYEQYF
TGTGCCAGCAGTGTTGAGTTTGGGGAGGGACAGGGCACCTACGAGCAGTACTTC
>TRBJ2-3|TRBV19|NA|once
CASTGATDTQYF
TGTGCCAGTACTGGGGCTACAGATACGCAGTATTTT
>TRBJ1-2|TRBV5-1|TRBD1|NA
CASSSSPGQGYGYTF
TGCGCCAGCAGCTCTTCTCCGGGACAGGGGTATGGCTACACCTTC
>TRBJ2-7|TRBV2|NA|few
CASSVVEQYF
TGTGCCAGCAGTGTTGTCGAGCAGTACTTC
>TRBJ2-5|TRBV30|NA|NA
CAWRPQQETQYF
TGTGCCTGGAGGCCCCAGCAAGAGACCCAGTACTTC
>TRBJ2-7|TRBV5-1|NA|few
CASSSGTKLREQYF
TGCGCCAGCAGCTCCGGGACCAAGCTACGTGAGCAGTACTTC
>TRBJ2-3|TRBV6-1|NA|few
CASSVDGLAGSDTQYF
TGTGCCAGCAGTGTTGACGGCCTGGCGGGTTCGGATACGCAGTATTTT